This is a list of T cell receptor beta chains from one sample in a study of TIL therapy for anti-PD-1-resistant metastatic lung cancer. TCRdb's copy holds only in-frame clones and misses some; the assay was immunoSEQ multiplex PCR. The table lists over 20,000 clones, around 70% of them singletons. The sequences come from tumor tissue, collected at baseline. The receptor source for this set is a person aged 25-79 years with non-small cell lung cancer. The CDR3 runs from the conserved cysteine through the conserved F or W. D genes are given only for firm matches. Not all rows give a size; the values are once, few, many and, for expanded clones, a class.

D gene	clone size	V gene	J gene	CDR3 protein	CDR3 DNA
NA	once	TRBV21-1	TRBJ2-4	CAIPWGAKNIQYF	TGTGCCATCCCGTGGGGGGCCAAAAACATTCAGTACTTC
NA	NA	TRBV7-2	TRBJ1-2	CASSLALVHYGYTF	TGTGCCAGCAGCTTAGCACTCGTTCACTATGGCTACACCTTC
NA	NA	TRBV5-1	TRBJ2-1	CASSLAGGHPYNEQFF	TGCGCCAGCAGCTTGGCCGGGGGGCACCCCTACAATGAGCAGTTCTTC
NA	NA	TRBV2	TRBJ1-1	CASSWGARTTEAFF	TGTGCCAGCAGCTGGGGAGCGAGGACCACTGAAGCTTTCTTT
TRBD1	NA	TRBV19	TRBJ1-2	CASKGTGGYGYTF	TGTGCCAGTAAGGGGACAGGGGGCTACGGCTACACCTTC
NA	NA	TRBV6-5	TRBJ1-6	CASSSGMTENSPLHF	TGTGCCAGCAGTTCCGGGATGACTGAGAATTCACCCCTCCACTTT
NA	NA	TRBV6-1	TRBJ1-2	CASSEWGTSHGYTF	TGTGCCAGCAGTGAATGGGGGACAAGCCATGGCTACACCTTC
TRBD2	NA	TRBV10-3	TRBJ2-1	CAISDASGVNEQFF	TGTGCCATCAGTGACGCTAGCGGGGTAAATGAGCAGTTCTTC
TRBD1	NA	TRBV6-1	TRBJ1-5	CASRGGQGEQPQHF	TGTGCCAGCAGGGGGGGACAGGGAGAACAGCCCCAGCATTTT
TRBD1	medium-sized	TRBV7-2	TRBJ1-2	CASSMGQGLGGYTF	TGTGCCAGCAGCATGGGACAGGGGTTGGGTGGCTACACCTTC
TRBD2	few	TRBV6-1	TRBJ2-1	CASSELAGSYNEQFF	TGTGCCAGCAGTGAACTAGCGGGGTCCTACAATGAGCAGTTCTTC
NA	NA	TRBV7-2	TRBJ2-5	CASSQHLAGAAETQYF	TGTGCCAGCAGCCAACATTTGGCGGGGGCCGCGGAGACCCAGTACTTC
TRBD1	NA	TRBV6-1	TRBJ2-7	CASSEGAGGVYEQYF	TGTGCCAGCAGTGAAGGGGCAGGGGGAGTTTACGAGCAGTACTTC
NA	once	TRBV5-5	TRBJ2-7	CASSLEAWPYEQYF	TGTGCCAGCAGCTTGGAGGCATGGCCCTACGAGCAGTACTTC
NA	NA	TRBV11-2	TRBJ2-5	CASSAGHQETQYF	TGTGCCAGCAGCGCAGGCCACCAAGAGACCCAGTACTTC
NA	NA	TRBV7-2	TRBJ2-3	CASSFDGGYTDTQYF	TGTGCCAGCAGCTTCGACGGAGGATACACAGATACGCAGTATTTT
NA	once	TRBV7-2	TRBJ2-2	CASSGTTNTGELFF	TGTGCCAGCAGCGGGACAACGAACACCGGGGAGCTGTTTTTT
NA	NA	TRBV2	TRBJ2-1	CASTTNLDSEQFF	TGTGCCAGCACGACTAACCTTGATAGTGAGCAGTTCTTC
NA	NA	TRBV11-2	TRBJ2-2	CASSLDTYTGELFF	TGTGCCAGCAGCTTAGACACCTACACCGGGGAGCTGTTTTTT
TRBD2	NA	TRBV7-2	TRBJ2-3	CASSAASGGTDTQYF	TGTGCCAGCAGCGCAGCTAGCGGGGGCACAGATACGCAGTATTTT
NA	NA	TRBV19	TRBJ2-1	CASSISNGADYNEQFF	TGTGCCAGTAGTATCAGTAACGGGGCCGATTACAATGAGCAGTTCTTC
NA	NA	TRBV6-6	TRBJ1-2	CASSYWDESYGYTF	TGTGCCAGCAGTTACTGGGACGAGTCCTATGGCTACACCTTC
NA	NA	TRBV7-9	TRBJ2-1	CASSSGPSKQFF	TGTGCCAGCAGCTCGGGTCCCTCCAAGCAGTTCTTC
TRBD2	NA	TRBV4-1	TRBJ2-3	CASSQEVSGGPRDTQYF	TGCGCCAGCAGCCAAGAGGTGAGCGGGGGGCCGCGAGATACGCAGTATTTT
TRBD1	NA	TRBV29-1	TRBJ1-5	CSVQEGANQPQHF	TGCAGCGTTCAGGAGGGGGCCAATCAGCCCCAGCATTTT
TRBD1	once	TRBV5-1	TRBJ1-4	CASSRQGANEKLFF	TGCGCCAGCAGCCGACAGGGAGCTAATGAAAAACTGTTTTTT
TRBD1	few	TRBV5-1	TRBJ1-1	CASSLGGQGNTEAFF	TGCGCCAGCAGCTTGGGTGGACAGGGGAACACTGAAGCTTTCTTT
NA	NA	TRBV5-1	TRBJ2-3	CASSASWSTDTQYF	TGCGCCAGCAGCGCAAGCTGGAGCACAGATACGCAGTATTTT
TRBD1	few	TRBV11-2	TRBJ2-7	CASSRAFPGQSYEQYF	TGTGCCAGCAGCCGAGCGTTCCCGGGACAGTCCTACGAGCAGTACTTC
NA	NA	TRBV11-3	TRBJ1-1	CASSLVLGGRTEAFF	TGTGCCAGCAGCTTAGTGCTCGGGGGGCGGACTGAAGCTTTCTTT
NA	NA	TRBV6-1	TRBJ2-7	CASNRGGAHYEQYF	TGTGCCAGCAACCGGGGCGGGGCCCACTACGAGCAGTACTTC
TRBD2	once	TRBV9	TRBJ2-1	CASSVASLAGAYNEQFF	TGTGCCAGCAGCGTAGCCTCACTAGCGGGGGCCTACAATGAGCAGTTCTTC
NA	NA	TRBV23-1	TRBJ2-3	CASKIQGDTQYF	TGCGCCAGCAAGATACAGGGAGATACGCAGTATTTT
TRBD1	NA	TRBV7-2	TRBJ2-1	CASSTRLQGTRNNEQFF	TGTGCCAGCAGCACACGATTACAGGGGACCCGCAACAATGAGCAGTTCTTC
NA	NA	TRBV7-9	TRBJ1-3	CASSLQLWPGNTIYF	TGTGCCAGCAGCTTACAACTATGGCCCGGAAACACCATATATTTT
TRBD2	once	TRBV7-2	TRBJ2-7	CASSLDRGGYEQYF	TGTGCCAGCAGCTTGGATCGCGGGGGGTACGAGCAGTACTTC
TRBD2	NA	TRBV5-4	TRBJ2-5	CASSTGLAGGEETQYF	TGTGCCAGCAGCACCGGACTAGCGGGGGGCGAGGAGACCCAGTACTTC
NA	NA	TRBV5-6	TRBJ2-5	CASKSSAEERGKDETQYF	TGTGCCAGCAAAAGTAGTGCAGAGGAACGAGGCAAGGATGAGACCCAGTACTTC
TRBD1	NA	TRBV9	TRBJ2-3	CASSVGTRTDRRADTQYF	TGTGCCAGCAGCGTAGGCACAAGAACGGACAGGCGCGCAGATACGCAGTATTTT
TRBD1	medium-sized	TRBV11-3	TRBJ1-6	CASSLDLGGQGSSPLHF	TGTGCCAGCAGCTTAGATTTGGGCGGACAGGGAAGTTCACCCCTCCACTTT